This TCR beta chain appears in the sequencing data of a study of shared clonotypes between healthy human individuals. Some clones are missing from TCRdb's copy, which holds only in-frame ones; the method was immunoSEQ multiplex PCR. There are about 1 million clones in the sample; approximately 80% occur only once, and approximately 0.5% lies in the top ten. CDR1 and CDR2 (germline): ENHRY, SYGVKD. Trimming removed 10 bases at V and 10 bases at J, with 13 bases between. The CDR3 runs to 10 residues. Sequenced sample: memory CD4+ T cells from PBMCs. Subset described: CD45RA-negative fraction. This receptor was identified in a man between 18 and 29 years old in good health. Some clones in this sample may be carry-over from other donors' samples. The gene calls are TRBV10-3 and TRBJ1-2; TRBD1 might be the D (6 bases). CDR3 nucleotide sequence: TGTGCCACTGGGGGCCCACTCTACACCTTC. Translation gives CATGGPLYTF.